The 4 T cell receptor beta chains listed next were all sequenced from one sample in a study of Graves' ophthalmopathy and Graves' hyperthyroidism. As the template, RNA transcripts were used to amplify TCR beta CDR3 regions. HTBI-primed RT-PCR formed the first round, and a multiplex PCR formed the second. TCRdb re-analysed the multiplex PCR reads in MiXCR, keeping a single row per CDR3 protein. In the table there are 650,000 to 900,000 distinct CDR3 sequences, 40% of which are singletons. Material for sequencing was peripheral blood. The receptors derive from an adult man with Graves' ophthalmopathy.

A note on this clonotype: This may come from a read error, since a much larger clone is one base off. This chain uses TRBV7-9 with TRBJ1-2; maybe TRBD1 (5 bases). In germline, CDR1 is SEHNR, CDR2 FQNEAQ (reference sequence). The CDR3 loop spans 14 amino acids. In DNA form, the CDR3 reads TGTACCAGCAGCTTGCGGGAGGGGAGCTATGGCTACACCTTC. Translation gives CTSSLREGSYGYTF.

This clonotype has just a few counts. DNA for the CDR3: TGTGCCAGCAGTTACTCTTATCGGTGGCAGGGCGAGGATGGCTACACCTTC. It specifies CASSYSYRWQGEDGYTF. The rearrangement links TRBV6-5 to TRBJ1-2; D is perhaps TRBD1 (5 bases). V was cut by 0 bases and J by 6 bases, with 20 bases left in between. The length of the CDR3 is 17 residues. The V gene's germline CDR1 is MNHEY and CDR2 SVGAGI.

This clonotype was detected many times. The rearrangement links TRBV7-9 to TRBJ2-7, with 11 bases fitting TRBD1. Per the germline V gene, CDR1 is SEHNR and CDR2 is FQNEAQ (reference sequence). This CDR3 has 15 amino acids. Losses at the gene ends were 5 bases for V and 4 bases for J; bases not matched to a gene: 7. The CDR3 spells CASSRQGQGAYEQYF. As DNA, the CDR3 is TGTGCCAGCAGCCGACAAGGACAGGGGGCTTACGAGCAGTACTTC. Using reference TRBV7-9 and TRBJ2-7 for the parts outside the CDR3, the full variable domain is DTGVSQNPRHKITKRGQNVTFRCDPISEHNRLYWYRQTLGQGPEFLTYFQNEAQLEKSRLLSDRFSAERPKGSFSTLEIQRTEQGDSAMYLCASSRQGQGAYEQYFGPGTRLTVT.

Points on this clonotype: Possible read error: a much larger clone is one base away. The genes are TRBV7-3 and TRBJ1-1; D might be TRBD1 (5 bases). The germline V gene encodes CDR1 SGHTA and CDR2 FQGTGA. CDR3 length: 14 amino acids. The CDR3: CASGLLYGAGKAFF. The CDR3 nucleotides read TGTGCCAGCGGCTTACTGTATGGGGCAGGAAAAGCTTTCTTT.